This T cell receptor (beta chain) was obtained from a study of T cell responses to AZD1222 COVID-19 vaccine. Libraries were prepared by immunoSEQ multiplex PCR; TCRdb keeps only in-frame clonotypes and omits some of them. The data hold 95,000 to 150,000 clones, with roughly 90% observed a single time. The V gene lost 3 bases and the J gene lost 1 base, with 15 bases spanning the gap. Germline V CDR1 and CDR2: MGHRA, YSYEKL. The CDR3 runs to 16 residues. Sequenced material: peripheral blood, taken on day 0 of AZD1222 vaccination. The TCR was taken from an adult in good health. The chain couples TRBV4-1 to TRBJ1-1; tentative D call: TRBD1 (5 bases). The CDR3 DNA reads TGCGCCAGCAGCCACCTGGGACGTACAGGGAACACTGAAGCTTTCTTT. This codes for CASSHLGRTGNTEAFF.